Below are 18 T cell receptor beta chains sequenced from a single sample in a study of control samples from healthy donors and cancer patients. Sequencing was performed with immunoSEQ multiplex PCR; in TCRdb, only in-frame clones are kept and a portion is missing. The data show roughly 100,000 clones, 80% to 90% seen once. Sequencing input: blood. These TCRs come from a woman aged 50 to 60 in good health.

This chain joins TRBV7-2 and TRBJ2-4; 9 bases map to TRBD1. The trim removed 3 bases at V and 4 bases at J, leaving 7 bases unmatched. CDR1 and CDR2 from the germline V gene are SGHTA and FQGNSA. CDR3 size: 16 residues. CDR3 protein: CASSLLPGQGKNIQYF. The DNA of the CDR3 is TGTGCCAGCAGCTTGCTTCCGGGACAGGGAAAAAACATTCAGTACTTC.

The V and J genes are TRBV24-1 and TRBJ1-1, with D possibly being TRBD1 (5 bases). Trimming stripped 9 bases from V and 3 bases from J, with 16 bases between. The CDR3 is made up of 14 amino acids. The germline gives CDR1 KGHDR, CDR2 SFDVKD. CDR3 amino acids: CATQGRIGDTEAFF. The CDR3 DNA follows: TGTGCCACCCAGGGCAGGATCGGGGACACTGAAGCTTTCTTT.

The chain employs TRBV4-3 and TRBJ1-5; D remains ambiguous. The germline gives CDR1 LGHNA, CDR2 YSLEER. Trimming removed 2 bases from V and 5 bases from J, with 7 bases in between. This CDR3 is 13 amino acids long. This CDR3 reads CASSQNNDQPQHF. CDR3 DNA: TGCGCCAGCAGCCAAAACAATGATCAGCCCCAGCATTTT.

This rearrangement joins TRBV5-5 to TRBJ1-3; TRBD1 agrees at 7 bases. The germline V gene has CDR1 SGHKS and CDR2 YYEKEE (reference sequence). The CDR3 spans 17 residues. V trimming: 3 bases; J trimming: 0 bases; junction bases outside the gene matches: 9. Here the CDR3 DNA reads TGTGCCAGCAGCTCCAGGGGGACGGCGAGCTCTGGAAACACCATATATTTT. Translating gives CASSSRGTASSGNTIYF.

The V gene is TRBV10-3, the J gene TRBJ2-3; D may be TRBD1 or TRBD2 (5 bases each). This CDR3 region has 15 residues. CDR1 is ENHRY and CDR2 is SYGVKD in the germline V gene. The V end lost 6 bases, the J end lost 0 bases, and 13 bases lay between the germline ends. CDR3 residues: CAISLTAESTDTQYF. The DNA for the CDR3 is TGTGCCATCAGCCTGACAGCGGAAAGCACAGATACGCAGTATTTT.

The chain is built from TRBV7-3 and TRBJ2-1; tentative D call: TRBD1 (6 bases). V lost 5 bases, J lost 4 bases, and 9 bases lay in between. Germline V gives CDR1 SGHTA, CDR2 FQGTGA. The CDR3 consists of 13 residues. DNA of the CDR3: TGTGCCAGCAGCAGGGACATGTACAATGAGCAGTTCTTC. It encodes CASSRDMYNEQFF. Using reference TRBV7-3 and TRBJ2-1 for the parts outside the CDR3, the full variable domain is GAGVSQTPSNKVTEKGKYVELRCDPISGHTALYWYRQSLGQGPEFLIYFQGTGAADDSGLPNDRFFAVRPEGSVSTLKIQRTERGDSAVYLCASSRDMYNEQFFGPGTRLTVL.

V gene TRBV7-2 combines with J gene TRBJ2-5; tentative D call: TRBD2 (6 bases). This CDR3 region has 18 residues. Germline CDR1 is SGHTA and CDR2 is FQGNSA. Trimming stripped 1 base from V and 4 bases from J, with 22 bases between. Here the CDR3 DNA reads TGTGCCAGCAGCTTAGGGAGACTAGATTTTCGTGTTTCAGAGACCCAGTACTTC. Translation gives CASSLGRLDFRVSETQYF.

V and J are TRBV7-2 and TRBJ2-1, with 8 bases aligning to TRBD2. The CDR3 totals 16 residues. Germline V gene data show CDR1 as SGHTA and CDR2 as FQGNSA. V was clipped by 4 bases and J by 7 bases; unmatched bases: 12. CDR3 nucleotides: TGTGCCAGCAGCTCCGGAACGGGAGGGGGGGTGAATGAGCAGTTCTTC. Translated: CASSSGTGGGVNEQFF.

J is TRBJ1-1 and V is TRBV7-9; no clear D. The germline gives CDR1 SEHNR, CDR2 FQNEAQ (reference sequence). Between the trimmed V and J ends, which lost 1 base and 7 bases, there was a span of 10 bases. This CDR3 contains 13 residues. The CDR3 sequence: CASSLGAANEAFF. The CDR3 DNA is TGTGCCAGCAGCTTAGGGGCAGCTAATGAAGCTTTCTTT.

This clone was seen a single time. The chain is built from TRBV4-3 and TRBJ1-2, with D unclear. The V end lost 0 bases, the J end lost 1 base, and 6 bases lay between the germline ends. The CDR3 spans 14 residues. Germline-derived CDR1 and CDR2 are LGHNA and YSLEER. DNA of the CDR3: TGCGCCAGCAGCCAAGATGGGATTAACTATGGCTACACCTTC. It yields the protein CASSQDGINYGYTF.

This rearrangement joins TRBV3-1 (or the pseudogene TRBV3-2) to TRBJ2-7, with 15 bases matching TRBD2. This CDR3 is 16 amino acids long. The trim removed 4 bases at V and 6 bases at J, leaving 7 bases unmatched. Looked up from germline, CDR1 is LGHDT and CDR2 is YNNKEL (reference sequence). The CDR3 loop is CASSPTGGLAGGEQYF. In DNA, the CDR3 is TGTGCCAGCAGCCCCACAGGGGGACTAGCGGGAGGCGAGCAGTACTTC.

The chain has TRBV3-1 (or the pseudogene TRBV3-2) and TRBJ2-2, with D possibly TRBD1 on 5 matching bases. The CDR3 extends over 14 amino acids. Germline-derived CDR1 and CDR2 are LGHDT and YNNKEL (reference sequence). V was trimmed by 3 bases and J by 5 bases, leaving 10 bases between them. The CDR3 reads CASSQLTVTGELFF. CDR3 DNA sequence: TGTGCCAGCAGCCAGTTGACAGTTACCGGGGAGCTGTTTTTT.

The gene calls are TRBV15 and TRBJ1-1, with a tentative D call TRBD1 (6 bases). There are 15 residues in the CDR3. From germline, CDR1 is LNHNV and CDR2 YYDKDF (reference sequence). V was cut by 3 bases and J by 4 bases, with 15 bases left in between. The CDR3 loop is CATSREGTGSTEAFF. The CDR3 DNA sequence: TGTGCCACCAGCAGGGAAGGTACAGGGTCCACTGAAGCTTTCTTT.

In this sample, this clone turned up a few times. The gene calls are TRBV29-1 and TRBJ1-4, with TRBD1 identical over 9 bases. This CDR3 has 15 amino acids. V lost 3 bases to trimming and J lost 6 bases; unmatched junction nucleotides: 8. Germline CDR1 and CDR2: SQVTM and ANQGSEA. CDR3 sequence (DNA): TGCAGCGTTGACTGGACAGGGGACATCGATGAAAAACTGTTTTTT. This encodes CSVDWTGDIDEKLFF.

CDR3 region: CASSYQGRGYTF. CDR3 bases: TGTGCCAGCAGTTATCAGGGAAGAGGCTACACCTTC. The chain links TRBV12-3 or TRBV12-4 to TRBJ1-2, with a weak D call TRBD1 (5 bases). V lost 4 bases, J lost 8 bases, and 11 bases lay in between. This CDR3 has 12 residues.

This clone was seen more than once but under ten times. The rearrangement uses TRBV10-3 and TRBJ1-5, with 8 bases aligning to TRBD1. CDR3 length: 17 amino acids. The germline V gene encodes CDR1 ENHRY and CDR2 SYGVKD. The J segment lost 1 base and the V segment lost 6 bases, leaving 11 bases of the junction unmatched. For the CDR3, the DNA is TGTGCCATCAGGGCCCACAGGGGGGACGGGAGCAATCAGCCCCAGCATTTT. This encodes CAIRAHRGDGSNQPQHF.

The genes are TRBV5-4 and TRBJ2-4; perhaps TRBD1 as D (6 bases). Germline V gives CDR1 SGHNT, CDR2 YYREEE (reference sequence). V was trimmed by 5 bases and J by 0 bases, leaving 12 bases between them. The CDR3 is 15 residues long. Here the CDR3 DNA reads TGTGCCAGCAGTCGACAAGGGGGAGCCAAAAACATTCAGTACTTC. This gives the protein CASSRQGGAKNIQYF.

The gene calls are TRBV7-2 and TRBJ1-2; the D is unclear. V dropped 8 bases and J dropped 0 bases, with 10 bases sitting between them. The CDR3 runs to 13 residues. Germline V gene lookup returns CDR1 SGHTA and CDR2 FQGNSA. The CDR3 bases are TGTGCCAGCGGAAGGGATGCTAACTATGGCTACACCTTC. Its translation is CASGRDANYGYTF.